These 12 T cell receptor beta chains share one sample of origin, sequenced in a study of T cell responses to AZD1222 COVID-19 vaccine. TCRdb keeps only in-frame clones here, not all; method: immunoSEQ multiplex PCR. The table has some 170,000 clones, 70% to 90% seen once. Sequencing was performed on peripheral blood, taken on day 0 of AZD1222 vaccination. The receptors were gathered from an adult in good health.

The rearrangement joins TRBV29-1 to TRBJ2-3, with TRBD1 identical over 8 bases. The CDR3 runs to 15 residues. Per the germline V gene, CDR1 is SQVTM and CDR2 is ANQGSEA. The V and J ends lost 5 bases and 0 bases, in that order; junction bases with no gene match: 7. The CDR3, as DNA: TGCAGCGTTACGGACAGGGCAGTAAGCACAGATACGCAGTATTTT. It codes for CSVTDRAVSTDTQYF.

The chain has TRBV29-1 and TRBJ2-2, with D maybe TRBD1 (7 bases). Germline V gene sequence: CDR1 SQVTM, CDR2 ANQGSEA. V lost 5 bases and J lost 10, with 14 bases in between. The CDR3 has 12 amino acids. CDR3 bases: TGCAGCGTTAAGGAGGGGGCCGAGGAGCTGTTTTTT. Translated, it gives CSVKEGAEELFF.

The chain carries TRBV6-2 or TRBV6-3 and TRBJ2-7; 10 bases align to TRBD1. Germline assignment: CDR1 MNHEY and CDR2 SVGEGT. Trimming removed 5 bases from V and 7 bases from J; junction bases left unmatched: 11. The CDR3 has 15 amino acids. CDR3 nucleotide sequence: TGTGCCAGCAGTACCCCGGGACAGGGGCTAAGGGAGCAGTACTTC. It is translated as CASSTPGQGLREQYF.

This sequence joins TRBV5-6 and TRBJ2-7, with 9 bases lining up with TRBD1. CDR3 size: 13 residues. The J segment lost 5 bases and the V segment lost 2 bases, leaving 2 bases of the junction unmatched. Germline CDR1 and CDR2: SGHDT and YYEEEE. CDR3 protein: CASSFWDRDEQYV. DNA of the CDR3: TGTGCCAGCAGCTTCTGGGACAGGGACGAGCAGTACGTC.

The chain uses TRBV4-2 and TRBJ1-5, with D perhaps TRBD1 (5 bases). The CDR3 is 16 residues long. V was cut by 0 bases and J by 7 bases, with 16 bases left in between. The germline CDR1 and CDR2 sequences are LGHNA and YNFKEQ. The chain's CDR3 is CASSQEMGRGNQPQHF. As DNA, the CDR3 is TGTGCCAGCAGCCAAGAAATGGGACGAGGGAACCAGCCCCAGCATTTT.

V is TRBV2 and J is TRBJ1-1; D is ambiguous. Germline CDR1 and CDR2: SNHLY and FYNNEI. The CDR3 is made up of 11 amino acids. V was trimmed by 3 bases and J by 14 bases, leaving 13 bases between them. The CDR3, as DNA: TGTGCCAGCAGTGACCCCAACCCGGCCTTCTTT. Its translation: CASSDPNPAFF.

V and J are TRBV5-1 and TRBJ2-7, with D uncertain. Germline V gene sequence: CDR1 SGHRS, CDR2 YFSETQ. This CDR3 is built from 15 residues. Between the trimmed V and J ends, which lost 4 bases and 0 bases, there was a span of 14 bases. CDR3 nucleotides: TGCGCCAGCAGCCTCCAGACCTCGAGCTCCTACGAGCAGTACTTC. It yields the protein CASSLQTSSSYEQYF.

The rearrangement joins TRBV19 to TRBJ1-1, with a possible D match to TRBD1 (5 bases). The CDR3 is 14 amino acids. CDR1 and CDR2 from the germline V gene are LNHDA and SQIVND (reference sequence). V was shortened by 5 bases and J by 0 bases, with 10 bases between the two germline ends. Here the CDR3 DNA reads TGTGCCAGTAGTCCCGGGACGGTGAACACTGAAGCTTTCTTT. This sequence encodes CASSPGTVNTEAFF.

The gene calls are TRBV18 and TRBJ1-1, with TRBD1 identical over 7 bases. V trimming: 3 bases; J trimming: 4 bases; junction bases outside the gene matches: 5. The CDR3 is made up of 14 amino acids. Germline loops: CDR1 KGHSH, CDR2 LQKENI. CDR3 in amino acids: CASSPDRVRTEAFF. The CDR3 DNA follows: TGTGCCAGCTCACCTGACAGGGTCCGCACTGAAGCTTTCTTT.

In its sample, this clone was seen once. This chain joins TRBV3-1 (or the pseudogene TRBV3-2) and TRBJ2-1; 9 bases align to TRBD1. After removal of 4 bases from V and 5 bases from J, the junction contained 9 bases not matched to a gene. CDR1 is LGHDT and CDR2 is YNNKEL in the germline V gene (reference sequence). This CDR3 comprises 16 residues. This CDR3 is CASSRTGGAVHNEQFF. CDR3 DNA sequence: TGTGCCAGCAGCCGAACAGGGGGCGCGGTCCACAATGAGCAGTTCTTC.

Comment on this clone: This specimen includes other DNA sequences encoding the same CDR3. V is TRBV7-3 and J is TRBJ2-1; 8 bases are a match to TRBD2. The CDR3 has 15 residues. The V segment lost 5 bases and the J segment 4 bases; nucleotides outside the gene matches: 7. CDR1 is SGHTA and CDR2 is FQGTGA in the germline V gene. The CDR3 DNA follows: TGTGCCAGCAGCCCTGGGCTAGCGGGTTACAATGAGCAGTTCTTC. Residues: CASSPGLAGYNEQFF.

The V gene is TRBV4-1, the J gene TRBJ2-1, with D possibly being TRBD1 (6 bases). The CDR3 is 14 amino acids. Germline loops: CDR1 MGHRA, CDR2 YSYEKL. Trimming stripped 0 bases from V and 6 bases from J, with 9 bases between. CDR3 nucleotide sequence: TGCGCCAGCAGCCAAGATAAACAGGGCAATGAGCAGTTCTTC. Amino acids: CASSQDKQGNEQFF.